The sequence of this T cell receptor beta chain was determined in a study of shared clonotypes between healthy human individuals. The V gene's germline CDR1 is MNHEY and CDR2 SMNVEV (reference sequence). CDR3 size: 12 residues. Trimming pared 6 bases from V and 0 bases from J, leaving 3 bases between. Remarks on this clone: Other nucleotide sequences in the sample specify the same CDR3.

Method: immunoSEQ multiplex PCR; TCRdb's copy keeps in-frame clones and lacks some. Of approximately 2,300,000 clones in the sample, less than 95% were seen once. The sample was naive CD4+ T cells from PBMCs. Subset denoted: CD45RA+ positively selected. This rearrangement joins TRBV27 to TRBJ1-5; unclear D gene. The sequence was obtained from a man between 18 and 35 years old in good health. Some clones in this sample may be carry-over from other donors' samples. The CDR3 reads CASSRSNQPQHF. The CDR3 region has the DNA TGTGCCAGCAGCCGTAGCAATCAGCCCCAGCATTTT.